These 5 T cell receptor beta chains were all obtained from the same sample, sequenced in a study of CD8+CD57+ T cells in acquired aplastic anemia. Genomic DNA, the template, was used for profiling of the TCR beta VDJ and CDR3. TCRdb itself ran the reads through MiXCR, one entry per CDR3 protein. The top ten hold about 1.7% of the sample, which has some 200,000 distinct CDR3 sequences, less than 60% seen once. The patients chosen for sequencing had shown expansion of CD8+CD57+ cells (detected by flow cytometry). Sequencing used sorted CD4+, CD8+, or CD8+CD57+ T cells (not recorded which) from PBMCs. The receptors were gathered from a human donor with aplastic anemia.

The chain combines TRBV15 with TRBJ2-5, with D perhaps matching TRBD2 (6 bases). This CDR3 spans 17 amino acids. V was shortened by 1 base and J by 5 bases, with 20 bases between the two germline ends. Looked up from germline, CDR1 is LNHNV and CDR2 is YYDKDF (reference sequence). CDR3 region: CATSRGETTGDYETQYF. CDR3 coding DNA: TGTGCCACCAGCAGAGGTGAAACAACGGGGGATTATGAGACCCAGTACTTC. Drawing the rest from reference TRBV15 and TRBJ2-5, the complete variable domain is DAMVIQNPRYQVTQFGKPVTLSCSQTLNHNVMYWYQQKSSQAPKLLFHYYDKDFNNEADTPDNFQSRRPNTSFCFLDIRSPGLGDTAMYLCATSRGETTGDYETQYFGPGTRLLVL.

Concerning this clonotype itself: A much larger clonotype is one base distant, so this may be a read error. The chain links TRBV4-1 to TRBJ1-5; D may be TRBD1 (6 bases). CDR1 and CDR2 (germline): MGHRA, YSYEKL. The CDR3 covers 15 residues. CDR3 DNA: TGCGCCAGCAGCCTACAGGGTTATAGCAATCAGTCCCAGCATTTT. Protein sequence: CASSLQGYSNQSQHF.

There are a few counts of this clonotype. The V and J genes are TRBV25-1 and TRBJ2-5, with D possibly matching TRBD1 (5 bases). The CDR3 covers 14 residues. Germline values: CDR1 MGHDK, CDR2 SYGVNS. The V and J ends lost 0 bases and 5 bases respectively, with 10 bases between them. Written as DNA, the CDR3 is TGTGCCAGCAGTGAATACAGGGTCGGGGAGACCCAGTACTTC. Residues: CASSEYRVGETQYF.

Only one count was recorded for this clonotype. The V gene is TRBV2, the J gene TRBJ2-6; D unclear. The CDR3 has 17 amino acids. V lost 3 bases, J lost 0 bases, and 12 bases lay in between. Germline CDR1 is SNHLY and CDR2 is FYNNEI. In DNA form, the CDR3 reads TGTGCCAGCAGTGACTATCGGCAGGCCTCTGGGGCCAACGTCCTGACTTTC. Amino acids: CASSDYRQASGANVLTF.

This clonotype was seen many times. The genes are TRBV5-1 and TRBJ2-1; the D is unclear. Germline V CDR1 and CDR2: SGHRS, YFSETQ. The CDR3 totals 14 residues. Between the trimmed V and J ends, which lost 3 bases and 4 bases, there was a span of 11 bases. CDR3 bases: TGCGCCAGCAGCTGGTCCACAACTTACAATGAGCAGTTCTTC. Translating it yields CASSWSTTYNEQFF.